This T cell receptor beta chain was retrieved from a study of cytomegalovirus exposure and HLA in healthy donors. Findings and limits, study-wide: Three CMV-associated chains were confirmed in vitro to be specific for CMV antigens. Clonal expansion was found to be greater in HLA-associated TCR beta chains than in equally common others in a later analysis.

A remark on this clone: No antigen is known for it.

PCR primers comprised 60 Vbeta and 13 Jbeta primers. Assay: immunoSEQ multiplex PCR; the TCRdb copy retains only in-frame clones and omits some. This repertoire includes over 75,000 clones. Sequences were obtained from PBMCs. The clonotype originates from a man in his fifties or sixties in good health and CMV-seronegative.

CDR3 sequence reads: CSAGGDSSYEQYF. In DNA form, the CDR3 reads TGCAGCGCCGGCGGGGACTCCTCCTACGAGCAGTACTTC. The rearrangement uses TRBV29-1 and TRBJ2-5, with a possible D match to TRBD2 (6 bases). With the DNA end fitting TRBJ2-7 better, the J assignment may be wrong. The CDR3 runs 13 residues. CDR1 and CDR2 (germline): SQVTM, ANQGSEA.